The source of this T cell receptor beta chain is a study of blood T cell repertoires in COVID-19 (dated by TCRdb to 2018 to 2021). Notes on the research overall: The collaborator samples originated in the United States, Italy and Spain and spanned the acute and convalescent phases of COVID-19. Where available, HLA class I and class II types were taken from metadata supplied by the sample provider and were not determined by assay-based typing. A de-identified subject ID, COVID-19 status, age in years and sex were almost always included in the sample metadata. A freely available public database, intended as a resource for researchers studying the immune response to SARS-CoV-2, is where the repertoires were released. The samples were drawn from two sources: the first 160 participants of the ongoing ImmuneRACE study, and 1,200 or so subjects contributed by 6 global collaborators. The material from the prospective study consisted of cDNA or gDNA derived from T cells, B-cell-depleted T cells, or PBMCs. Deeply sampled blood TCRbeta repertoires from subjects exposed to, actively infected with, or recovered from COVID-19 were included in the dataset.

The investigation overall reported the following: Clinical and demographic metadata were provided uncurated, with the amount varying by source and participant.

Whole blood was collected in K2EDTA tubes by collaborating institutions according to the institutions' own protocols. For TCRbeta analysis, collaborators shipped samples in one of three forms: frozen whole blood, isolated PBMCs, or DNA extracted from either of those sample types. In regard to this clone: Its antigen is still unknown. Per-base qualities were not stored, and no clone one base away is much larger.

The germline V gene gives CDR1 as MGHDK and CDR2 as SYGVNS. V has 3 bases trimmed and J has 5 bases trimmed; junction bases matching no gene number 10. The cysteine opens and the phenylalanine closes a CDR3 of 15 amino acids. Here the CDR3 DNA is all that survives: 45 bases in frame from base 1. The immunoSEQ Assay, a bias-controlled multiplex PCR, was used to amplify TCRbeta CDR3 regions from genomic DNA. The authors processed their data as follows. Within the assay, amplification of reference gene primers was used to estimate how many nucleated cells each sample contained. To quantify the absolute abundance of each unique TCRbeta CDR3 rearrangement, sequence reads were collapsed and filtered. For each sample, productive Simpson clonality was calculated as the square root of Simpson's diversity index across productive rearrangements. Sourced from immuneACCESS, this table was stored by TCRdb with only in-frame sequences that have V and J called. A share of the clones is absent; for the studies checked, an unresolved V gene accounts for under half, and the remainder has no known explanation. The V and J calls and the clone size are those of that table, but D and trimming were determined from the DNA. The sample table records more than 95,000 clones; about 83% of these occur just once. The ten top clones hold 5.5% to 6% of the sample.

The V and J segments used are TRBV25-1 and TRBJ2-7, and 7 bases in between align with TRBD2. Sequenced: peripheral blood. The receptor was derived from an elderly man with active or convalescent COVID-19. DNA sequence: TGTGCCAGCAGTGACCTAGCGGCGCCTTTTGACGAGCAGTACTTC. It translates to CASSDLAAPFDEQYF.